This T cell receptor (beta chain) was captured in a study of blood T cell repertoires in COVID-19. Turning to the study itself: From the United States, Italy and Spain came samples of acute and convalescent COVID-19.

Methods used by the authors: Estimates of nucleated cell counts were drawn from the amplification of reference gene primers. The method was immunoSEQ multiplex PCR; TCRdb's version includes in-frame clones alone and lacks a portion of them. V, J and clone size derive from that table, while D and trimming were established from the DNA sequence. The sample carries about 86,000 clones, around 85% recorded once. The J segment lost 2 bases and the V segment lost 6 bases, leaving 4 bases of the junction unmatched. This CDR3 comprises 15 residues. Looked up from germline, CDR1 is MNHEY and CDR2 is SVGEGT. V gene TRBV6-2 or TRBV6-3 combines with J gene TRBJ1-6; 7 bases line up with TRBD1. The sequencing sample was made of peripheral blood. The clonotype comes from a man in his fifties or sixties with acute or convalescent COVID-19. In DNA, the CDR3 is TGTGCCAGCAGCTTTGACAGGGCCTATAATTCACCCCTCCACTTT. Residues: CASSFDRAYNSPLHF.